Below are 21 T cell receptor beta chains sequenced from a single sample in a study of T cell responses to AZD1222 COVID-19 vaccine. Clones were read by immunoSEQ multiplex PCR, and TCRdb kept only the in-frame ones, dropping some. This table has about 150,000 clones, 75% to 85% appearing once. The sequences come from peripheral blood, collected on day 0 of MenACWY control vaccination. These receptors originate from an adult in good health.

A remark on this clone: The CDR3 end shows no conserved phenylalanine or tryptophan, and so a read error is likely. No DNA is shown, since the ends of the CDR3 on it are uncertain; the CDR3 is the one TCRdb lists. The genes are TRBV6-5 and TRBJ1-4; the D call of TRBD1 is as the table states it, not checked on the DNA. Counting both end residues, the CDR3 totals 14 amino acids. Germline V gene sequence: CDR1 MNHEY, CDR2 SVGAGI. CDR3 in amino acids: CASSRNTNRDRAYI.

The rearrangement uses TRBV2 and TRBJ2-2; 13 bases match TRBD2. The CDR3 has 18 residues. In germline, CDR1 is SNHLY, CDR2 FYNNEI. After removal of 6 bases from V and 7 bases from J, the junction contained 14 bases not matched to a gene. As DNA, the CDR3 is TGTGCCAGCAGCACCTTTGGACTAGCGGGGGCGTCTGGCGGGGAGCTGTTTTTT. Translation: CASSTFGLAGASGGELFF.

The genes are TRBV9 and TRBJ2-7, with D unclear. Trimming took off 0 bases at V and 0 bases at J, with 10 bases between the two ends. The CDR3 spans 15 residues. Germline CDR1 is SGDLS and CDR2 is YYNGEE. The CDR3 spells CASSVGHASSYEQYF. As DNA, the CDR3 is TGTGCCAGCAGCGTAGGGCACGCGAGCTCCTACGAGCAGTACTTC. The full variable domain, with the rest looked up from reference TRBV9 and TRBJ2-7, is DSGVTQTPKHLITATGQRVTLRCSPRSGDLSVYWYQQSLDQGLQFLIQYYNGEERAKGNILERFSAQQFPDLHSELNLSSLELGDSALYFCASSVGHASSYEQYFGPGTRLTVT.

The chain is built from TRBV7-9 and TRBJ1-2; TRBD1 is a possible D gene (6 bases). The CDR3 contains 14 residues. Trimming pared 0 bases from V and 4 bases from J, leaving 9 bases between. The germline V gene has CDR1 SEHNR and CDR2 FQNEAQ (reference sequence). CDR3 residues: CASSLAGALYGYTF. CDR3 nucleotide sequence: TGTGCCAGCAGCTTAGCGGGGGCCCTCTATGGCTACACCTTC. The full variable domain, rest sourced from reference TRBV7-9 and TRBJ1-2, is DTGVSQNPRHKITKRGQNVTFRCDPISEHNRLYWYRQTLGQGPEFLTYFQNEAQLEKSRLLSDRFSAERPKGSFSTLEIQRTEQGDSAMYLCASSLAGALYGYTFGSGTRLTVV.

This chain uses TRBV7-8 with TRBJ1-1, with a weak D call TRBD1 (5 bases). The V end was cut by 5 bases, the J end by 5 bases, with 21 bases between. The V gene's germline CDR1 is SGHVS and CDR2 FQNEAQ. The CDR3 runs 16 residues. CDR3 in DNA: TGTGCCAGCAGCCCTTCGGGACGCCGTTTAGGGACTGAAGCTTTCTTT. This sequence encodes CASSPSGRRLGTEAFF. Looking up the rest from reference TRBV7-8 and TRBJ1-1 gives the full variable domain: GAGVSQSPRYKVAKRGQDVALRCDPISGHVSLFWYQQALGQGPEFLTYFQNEAQLDKSGLPSDRFFAERPEGSVSTLKIQRTQQEDSAVYLCASSPSGRRLGTEAFFGQGTRLTVV.

This chain links TRBV21-1 with TRBJ2-7; TRBD2 is the table's D call, not checked against the DNA. TRBV21-1 is recorded as a pseudogene. This CDR3 is built from 16 residues. The CDR3 reads CASSKASCWRGYEQYF. For the CDR3, the DNA is TGTGCCAGCAGCAAAGCGTCTTGCTGGAGGGGCTACGAGCAGTACTTC.

The genes are TRBV5-1 and TRBJ1-2; 11 bases map to TRBD1. The CDR3 is 16 amino acids. Germline CDR1 and CDR2: SGHRS and YFSETQ. The V segment lost 0 bases and the J segment 4 bases; nucleotides outside the gene matches: 5. This CDR3 is CASSLGTGGEGYGYTF. The DNA for the CDR3 is TGCGCCAGCAGCTTGGGGACAGGGGGCGAAGGCTATGGCTACACCTTC.

J is TRBJ1-1 and V is TRBV18; TRBD1 matches at 7 bases. CDR1 and CDR2 (germline): KGHSH, LQKENI. The length of the CDR3 is 14 residues. V gave up 5 bases and J gave up 4 bases; unmatched junction bases: 7. The CDR3 DNA reads TGTGCCAGCTCATCCGACAGGGTGGGCACTGAAGCTTTCTTT. Translated: CASSSDRVGTEAFF.

The chain uses TRBV4-1 and TRBJ1-2; unclear D gene. Germline V gene lookup returns CDR1 MGHRA and CDR2 YSYEKL. The CDR3 sequence is 15 residues long. V dropped 0 bases and J dropped 5 bases, with 13 bases sitting between them. The DNA of the CDR3 is TGCGCCAGCAGCCAAGAGTGGCAGAGCCAATATGGCTACACCTTC. Translated, it gives CASSQEWQSQYGYTF.

V usage is TRBV18 and J usage is TRBJ1-4; weak D call: TRBD1 (5 bases). V lost 5 bases, J lost 4 bases, and 8 bases lay in between. This CDR3 is 13 amino acids long. Germline V gene data show CDR1 as KGHSH and CDR2 as LQKENI. Here the CDR3 reads CASSSGLNEKLFF. DNA of the CDR3: TGTGCCAGCTCATCGGGACTTAATGAAAAACTGTTTTTT.

The V call is TRBV2, the J call TRBJ2-3; unclear D gene. This CDR3 has 13 amino acids. V lost 8 bases and J 2 bases, leaving 11 bases between the germline ends. The germline gives CDR1 SNHLY, CDR2 FYNNEI. The CDR3 here is CASVVLYTDTQYF. The CDR3 nucleotides read TGTGCCAGCGTTGTCCTCTACACAGATACGCAGTATTTT.

The V call is TRBV27, the J call TRBJ2-3; D unclear. V lost 3 bases to trimming and J lost 6 bases, with 4 bases between them. The CDR3 length is 11 residues. The germline V gene encodes CDR1 MNHEY and CDR2 SMNVEV (reference sequence). The CDR3 DNA follows: TGTGCCAGCAGTTTTCTGGATACGCAGTATTTT. Translating gives CASSFLDTQYF.

CDR3 DNA: TGTGCCACCAGCAGAGATAGGACAGGGATGAACACCGGGGAGCTGTTTTTT. This translates into CATSRDRTGMNTGELFF. The chain couples TRBV15 to TRBJ2-2; 8 nucleotides align to TRBD1. J gave up 1 base and V 0 bases, and 4 bases lay outside the gene matches. The CDR3 consists of 17 residues. CDR1 is LNHNV, CDR2 YYDKDF, per germline (reference sequence). The full variable domain, in which reference TRBV15 and TRBJ2-2 provide the parts outside the CDR3, is DAMVIQNPRYQVTQFGKPVTLSCSQTLNHNVMYWYQQKSSQAPKLLFHYYDKDFNNEADTPDNFQSRRPNTSFCFLDIRSPGLGDTAMYLCATSRDRTGMNTGELFFGEGSRLTVL.

The chain has TRBV11-1 and TRBJ2-1, with unresolved D. Trimming cost V 2 bases and J 8 bases, with 7 bases left between them. The CDR3 loop spans 12 amino acids. Germline V lookup: CDR1 SGHAT, CDR2 FQDESV (reference sequence). The DNA of the CDR3 is TGTGCCAGCAGCTTATGGCCCGATGAGCAGTTCTTC. Protein sequence: CASSLWPDEQFF.

This CDR3 reads CASRPGGQETQYF. In nucleotides, the CDR3 is TGCGCCAGCAGACCCGGGGGACAAGAGACCCAGTACTTC. The chain has TRBV5-1 and TRBJ2-5; possibly TRBD2 for D (6 bases). Trimming shortened V by 5 bases and J by 2 bases, and 10 bases separated the two germline ends. CDR1 is SGHRS, CDR2 YFSETQ, per germline. This CDR3 spans 13 amino acids.

J is TRBJ2-3 and V is TRBV2; D is perhaps TRBD2 (7 bases). V lost 5 bases and J lost 1, with 10 bases in between. Germline V gene lookup returns CDR1 SNHLY and CDR2 FYNNEI. CDR3 size: 14 residues. This chain's CDR3 is CASSRGAGTDTQYF. For the CDR3, the DNA is TGTGCCAGCAGTCGGGGGGCGGGCACAGATACGCAGTATTTT.

The chain has TRBV4-2 and TRBJ1-1; TRBD1 agrees at 10 bases. After removal of 2 bases from V and 0 bases from J, the junction contained 3 bases not matched to a gene. The CDR3 is made up of 16 amino acids. From germline, CDR1 is LGHNA and CDR2 YNFKEQ. The CDR3 spells CASSQRTGGMNTEAFF. CDR3 nucleotides: TGTGCCAGCAGCCAACGGACAGGGGGGATGAACACTGAAGCTTTCTTT.

The chain carries TRBV18 and TRBJ1-5; no reliable D call. Trimming left V 2 bases short and J 0 bases short, with 11 bases between. Looked up from germline, CDR1 is KGHSH and CDR2 is LQKENI. The CDR3 length is 16 residues. The CDR3 region is CASSPAYGSSNQPQHF. In DNA, the CDR3 is TGTGCCAGCTCACCAGCATATGGGAGTAGCAATCAGCCCCAGCATTTT.

The CDR3 DNA follows: TGTGCCAGCAGCTTCGGGACTAGCGTTAGCACAGATACGCAGTATTTT. Translating it yields CASSFGTSVSTDTQYF. The chain has TRBV27 and TRBJ2-3, with 10 nucleotides matching TRBD2. J lost 0 bases, V lost 6 bases, and 6 bases had no gene match. The germline V gene has CDR1 MNHEY and CDR2 SMNVEV (reference sequence). This CDR3 has 16 residues.

J is TRBJ1-4 and V is TRBV13; tentative D call: TRBD1 (5 bases). Germline V gene sequence: CDR1 PRHDT, CDR2 FYEKMQ (reference sequence). The CDR3 contains 16 residues. Trimming left V 5 bases short and J 0 bases short, with 13 bases between. In DNA, the CDR3 is TGTGCCAGCAGCACTCGACAGACCGCAACTAATGAAAAACTGTTTTTT. Its protein product is CASSTRQTATNEKLFF. The complete variable domain, with remaining parts taken from reference TRBV13 and TRBJ1-4, reads AAGVIQSPRHLIKEKRETATLKCYPIPRHDTVYWYQQGPGQDPQFLISFYEKMQSDKGSIPDRFSAQQFSDYHSELNMSSLELGDSALYFCASSTRQTATNEKLFFGSGTQLSVL.

The J gene is TRBJ2-5, the V gene TRBV6-5; D ambiguous. Per the germline V gene, CDR1 is MNHEY and CDR2 is SVGAGI. The CDR3 length is 16 residues. Trimming took off 0 bases at V and 2 bases at J, with 13 bases between the two ends. This CDR3 reads CASSYSGTGLQETQYF. In nucleotides, the CDR3 is TGTGCCAGCAGTTACTCGGGCACGGGCCTACAAGAGACCCAGTACTTC.